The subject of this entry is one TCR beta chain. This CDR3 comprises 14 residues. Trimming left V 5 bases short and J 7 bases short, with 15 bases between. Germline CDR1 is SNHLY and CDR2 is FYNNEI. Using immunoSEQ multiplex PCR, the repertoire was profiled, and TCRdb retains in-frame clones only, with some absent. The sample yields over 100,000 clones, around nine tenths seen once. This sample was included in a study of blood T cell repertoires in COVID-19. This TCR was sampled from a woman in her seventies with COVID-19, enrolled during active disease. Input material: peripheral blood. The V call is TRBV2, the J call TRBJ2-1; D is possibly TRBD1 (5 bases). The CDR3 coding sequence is TGTGCCAGCAGTCAGGGTTCTGATTGGAATGAGCAGTTCTTC. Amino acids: CASSQGSDWNEQFF.